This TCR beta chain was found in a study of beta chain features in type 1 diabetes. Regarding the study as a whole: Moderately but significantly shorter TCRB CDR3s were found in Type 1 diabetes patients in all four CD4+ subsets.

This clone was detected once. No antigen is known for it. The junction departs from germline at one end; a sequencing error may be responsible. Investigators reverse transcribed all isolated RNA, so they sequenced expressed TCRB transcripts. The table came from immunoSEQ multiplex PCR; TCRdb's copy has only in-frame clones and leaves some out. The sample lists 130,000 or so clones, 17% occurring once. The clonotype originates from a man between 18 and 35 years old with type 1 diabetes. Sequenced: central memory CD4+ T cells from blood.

CDR3 DNA sequence: TGTGCTAGCAGCGCGGGTCAGGGCCTGCACGAGCAGTACTTC. This translates into CASSAGQGLHEQYF. The rearrangement joins TRBV7-7 to TRBJ2-7; D is tentatively TRBD1 or TRBD2 (5 bases each). The CDR3 has 14 amino acids. Germline lookup yields CDR1 SSHAT and CDR2 FNYEAQ (reference sequence). Filled out from reference TRBV7-7 and TRBJ2-7, the complete variable domain reads GAGVSQSPRYKVTKRGQDVTLRCDPISSHATLYWYQQALGQGPEFLTYFNYEAQPDKSGLPSDRFSAERPEGSISTLTIQRTEQRDSAMYRCASSAGQGLHEQYFGPGTRLTVT.